A selection of T cell receptor beta chains follows, all from one sample in a study of cytomegalovirus exposure and HLA in healthy donors. TCRdb's copy holds only in-frame clones and misses some; the assay was immunoSEQ multiplex PCR. The table lists roughly 200,000 clones, over 9.5% of them singletons. The sample consisted of PBMCs. These receptors were collected from a man between 45 and 60 years old in good health and CMV-seropositive. CDR3s include the opening cysteine and the closing phenylalanine or tryptophan. Fields, in order: V gene, clone size, D gene, CDR3 length, J gene, CDR3 protein, CDR3 DNA. A D gene is named only where the DNA matches it firmly. Where a row states a size, it is once, few, many or the class of an expanded clone; other rows omit it.

TRBV7-2	-	-	15	TRBJ2-2	CASRPRLDLTGELFF	TGTGCCAGCAGACCGAGGTTGGATCTCACCGGGGAGCTGTTTTTT
TRBV2	-	-	12	TRBJ1-5	CASSPTVQPQHF	TGTGCCAGCAGTCCGACAGTTCAGCCCCAGCATTTT
TRBV27	few	-	13	TRBJ1-1	CASFPTGLTEAFF	TGTGCCAGCTTTCCGACAGGCCTCACTGAAGCTTTCTTT
TRBV19	-	TRBD2	15	TRBJ2-2	CASSPSQGREGELFF	TGTGCCAGTAGTCCCTCCCAGGGAAGGGAGGGCGAGCTGTTTTTT
TRBV9	-	TRBD2	15	TRBJ2-3	CASSVWGRDTDTQYF	TGTGCCAGCAGCGTATGGGGGAGGGACACAGATACGCAGTATTTT
TRBV7-9	-	-	14	TRBJ2-3	CASSLDLSTDTQYF	TGTGCCAGCAGCTTAGACCTAAGCACAGATACGCAGTATTTT
TRBV19	few	TRBD1	14	TRBJ2-2	CASSIIQGASELFF	TGTGCCAGTAGTATTATACAGGGGGCCAGCGAGCTGTTTTTT
TRBV19	-	TRBD1	13	TRBJ1-2	CASSGTANYGYTF	TGTGCCAGTAGCGGGACAGCAAACTATGGCTACACCTTC
TRBV7-2	-	-	14	TRBJ1-1	CASSLGRSNTEAFF	TGTGCCAGCAGCTTAGGGCGGTCAAACACTGAAGCTTTCTTT
TRBV10-1	few	-	10	TRBJ1-1	CATTTTEAFF	TGCGCCACCACAACCACTGAAGCTTTCTTT
TRBV7-9	-	TRBD1	14	TRBJ1-2	CASSSPGQEGGYTF	TGTGCCAGCAGCTCACCGGGACAGGAGGGGGGCTACACCTTC
TRBV5-1	few	TRBD2	17	TRBJ2-3	CASSSGLAGEAADTQYF	TGCGCCAGCAGCAGCGGACTAGCGGGGGAGGCGGCAGATACGCAGTATTTT
TRBV15	-	-	14	TRBJ2-3	CATSRQGQRDTQYF	TGTGCCACCAGCAGACAAGGACAGAGAGATACGCAGTATTTT
TRBV7-9	few	TRBD1	12	TRBJ1-2	CASIRTGGGYTF	TGTGCCAGCATCAGGACAGGGGGGGGCTACACCTTC
TRBV18	few	TRBD1	18	TRBJ1-5	CASSPAGTGRDGNQPQHF	TGTGCCAGCTCACCAGCCGGGACAGGGAGGGATGGCAATCAGCCCCAGCATTTT
TRBV7-9	few	TRBD1	14	TRBJ2-5	CASSPGTGGETQYF	TGTGCCAGCAGCCCCGGGACAGGGGGAGAGACCCAGTACTTC
TRBV6-5	-	-	14	TRBJ1-6	CASSPAGYNSPLHF	TGTGCCAGCAGCCCAGCGGGGTATAATTCACCCCTCCACTTT
TRBV4-3	-	-	15	TRBJ1-5	CASSQDGGKISPQHF	TGCGCCAGCAGCCAAGATGGAGGGAAAATCAGCCCCCAGCATTTT
TRBV5-4	few	-	15	TRBJ2-1	CASSLFGPKGDEQFF	TGTGCCAGCAGCTTGTTTGGCCCAAAGGGGGATGAGCAGTTCTTC
TRBV7-3	-	-	13	TRBJ2-1	CASSPPGGNEQFF	TGTGCCAGCAGCCCCCCCGGGGGCAATGAGCAGTTCTTC
TRBV28	-	-	16	TRBJ1-5	CASSFPGGAPGQPQHF	TGTGCCAGCAGTTTCCCCGGGGGGGCCCCAGGTCAGCCCCAGCATTTT
TRBV7-2	few	-	12	TRBJ2-7	CASSPIAYEQYF	TGTGCCAGCAGCCCTATCGCCTACGAGCAGTACTTC
TRBV15	few	-	15	TRBJ2-3	CATSREALSTDTQYF	TGTGCCACCAGCAGAGAAGCACTGAGCACAGATACGCAGTATTTT
TRBV7-2	-	TRBD1	14	TRBJ1-5	CASSSGTVNQPQHF	TGTGCCAGCAGCTCGGGGACAGTCAATCAGCCCCAGCATTTT
TRBV10-2	-	TRBD2	14	TRBJ2-5	CASSQAGGRETQYF	TGCGCCAGCAGTCAAGCGGGGGGTCGAGAGACCCAGTACTTC
TRBV7-2	-	-	12	TRBJ2-1	CASSLDLNEQFF	TGTGCCAGCAGCTTAGATCTGAATGAGCAGTTCTTC
TRBV11-2	few	-	14	TRBJ2-3	CASSAGHSTDTQYF	TGTGCCAGCAGCGCCGGACACAGCACAGATACGCAGTATTTT
TRBV7-2	-	TRBD2	15	TRBJ2-1	CASSLGGGSYNEQFF	TGTGCCAGCAGCTTGGGCGGGGGATCCTACAATGAGCAGTTCTTC
TRBV10-3	-	TRBD1	14	TRBJ1-1	CATRPGTVNTEAFF	TGTGCCACCCGACCAGGGACAGTAAACACTGAAGCTTTCTTT
TRBV9	few	-	16	TRBJ1-1	CASSLFQGDMNTEAFF	TGTGCCAGCAGCCTGTTCCAGGGCGACATGAACACTGAAGCTTTCTTT
TRBV2	-	-	13	TRBJ2-1	CASSGQNSNEQFF	TGTGCCAGCAGTGGACAGAACTCCAATGAGCAGTTCTTC
TRBV6-5	few	TRBD1	12	TRBJ2-1	CASRGQYNEQFF	TGTGCCAGCAGGGGACAGTACAATGAGCAGTTCTTC
TRBV10-3	few	TRBD1	15	TRBJ1-3	CAILTGGLSGNTIYF	TGTGCCATTTTAACAGGGGGACTCTCTGGAAACACCATATATTTT
TRBV7-2	-	TRBD1	16	TRBJ1-5	CASSLDPGGRSQPQHF	TGTGCCAGCAGCTTAGATCCAGGGGGGAGGAGTCAGCCCCAGCATTTT
TRBV7-8	-	-	15	TRBJ2-1	CASSTKGRSYNEQFF	TGTGCCAGCAGTACAAAGGGGCGGTCCTACAATGAGCAGTTCTTC
TRBV5-4	-	-	15	TRBJ1-1	CASSLGRGGGTEAFF	TGTGCCAGCAGCTTGGGTCGGGGGGGAGGCACTGAAGCTTTCTTT
TRBV9	-	-	15	TRBJ2-2	CASSPSEGVYGELFF	TGTGCCAGCAGCCCCTCCGAGGGCGTTTACGGGGAGCTGTTTTTT
TRBV9	-	-	17	TRBJ2-1	CASSVAPGGVSYNEQFF	TGTGCCAGCAGCGTAGCTCCGGGCGGGGTTTCTTACAATGAGCAGTTCTTC
TRBV6-6	few	-	11	TRBJ1-2	CASRGDYGYTF	TGTGCCAGCCGGGGTGACTATGGCTACACCTTC
TRBV19	-	TRBD1	11	TRBJ1-2	CAGRQGYGYTF	TGTGCCGGGAGACAGGGCTATGGCTACACCTTC
TRBV5-6	few	-	14	TRBJ1-2	CASSLVQGNYGYTF	TGTGCCAGCAGCTTGGTTCAGGGAAACTATGGCTACACCTTC
TRBV9	few	TRBD2	16	TRBJ2-1	CASSVQDSGSYNEQFF	TGTGCCAGCAGCGTACAGGATAGCGGGAGCTACAATGAGCAGTTCTTC
TRBV23-1	-	TRBD2	18	TRBJ2-1	CASSQGTSGANSYNEQFF	TGCGCCAGCAGTCAAGGGACTAGCGGGGCCAACTCCTACAATGAGCAGTTCTTC
TRBV19	few	-	13	TRBJ1-2	CASSPQGRDGYTF	TGTGCCAGTAGCCCCCAGGGGAGAGATGGCTACACCTTC
TRBV19	few	-	14	TRBJ2-5	CASSIMAGVETQYF	TGTGCCAGTAGTATAATGGCAGGGGTCGAGACCCAGTACTTC
TRBV19	-	TRBD1	11	TRBJ1-1	CASLRGGSAFF	TGTGCCAGCCTCCGAGGGGGCTCGGCTTTCTTT
TRBV10-2	few	-	13	TRBJ1-1	CASSDPTSTEAFF	TGCGCCAGCAGTGACCCGACAAGCACTGAAGCTTTCTTT
TRBV28	few	TRBD1	15	TRBJ1-2	CASSSSGTGGYGYTF	TGTGCCAGCAGTTCATCAGGGACAGGGGGCTATGGCTACACCTTC
TRBV29-1	-	TRBD2	14	TRBJ2-3	CSVEGLAATDTQYF	TGCAGCGTTGAAGGACTAGCGGCCACAGATACGCAGTATTTT
TRBV7-3	-	TRBD2	15	TRBJ2-3	CASSSTSGGTDTQYF	TGTGCCAGCAGCTCCACTAGCGGGGGGACCGATACGCAGTATTTT